The present TCR beta chain was sequenced within a study of shared T cell receptors in the human thymus. CDR3 length: 12 residues. Profiled with immunoSEQ multiplex PCR; TCRdb holds only in-frame clones, not every one. Of 650,000 to 950,000 clones in the sample, roughly 88% are singletons; the top ten hold 0.0095% to 0.013%. The sample also formed part of further work on human thymus T cells. That work contributes: Related research has reported that thymic repertoires overlap highly among unrelated individuals.

Sequences were obtained from thymocytes. The chain is built from TRBV12-1 and TRBJ2-7; TRBD1 was called by the table and not checked on the DNA. TRBV12-1 is recorded as a pseudogene. The source of this sequence is a girl in the first two years of life with a congenital heart defect. In DNA, the CDR3 is TGTGCCAGCAGAGCAGGTGGGCGCGAGCAGTACTTC. It yields the protein CASRAGGREQYF.